The rows below give T cell receptor beta chains drawn from one sample of a study of CD8 T cells in ankylosing spondylitis. TCRdb itself ran the 5' RACE reads through MiXCR, one entry per CDR3 protein. The sample contains nearly 250,000 distinct CDR3 sequences, over 30% of which appear only once. Material: blood, either unsorted or a sorted T cell fraction (not recorded which). These receptor sequences come from a male donor with ankylosing spondylitis or in good health (not recorded which). Each CDR3 is given with its conserved first and last residue. A D gene is named only where the DNA matches it firmly. Clone size is stated in some rows and not others, as once, few, many or a class when expanded.

>TRBV12-3/TRBV12-4|TRBJ2-3|NA|TRBD1
CASRQDRGGSLDTQYF
TGTGCCAGCAGACAGGACAGGGGAGGTTCACTAGATACGCAGTATTTT
>TRBV7-8|TRBJ2-3|few|TRBD2
CASSLGRGGRKVDTQYF
TGTGCCAGCAGCTTGGGGCGGGGGGGCCGTAAGGTAGATACGCAGTATTTT
>TRBV27|TRBJ2-1|NA|TRBD2
CASSDPGLASDEQFF
TGTGCCAGCAGTGACCCGGGACTAGCTAGCGATGAGCAGTTCTTC
>TRBV2|TRBJ2-7|NA|NA
CASSGRGDEQYF
TGTGCCAGCAGTGGCAGGGGTGACGAGCAGTACTTC
>TRBV20-1|TRBJ2-7|few|NA
CSARDWEGPAGEQYF
TGCAGTGCTAGAGATTGGGAAGGGCCGGCGGGAGAGCAGTACTTC
>TRBV29-1|TRBJ2-5|NA|NA
CSVETGRQETQYF
TGCAGCGTTGAAACAGGGAGACAAGAGACCCAGTACTTC
>TRBV5-6|TRBJ1-2|NA|NA
CASSSFVGYGYTF
TGTGCCAGCAGCTCGTTTGTGGGTTATGGCTACACCTTC
>TRBV30|TRBJ2-1|once|TRBD2
CAWGLALWEQFF
TGTGCCTGGGGACTAGCCCTTTGGGAGCAGTTCTTC
>TRBV7-7|TRBJ1-5|NA|NA
CASSQGTNQPQHF
TGTGCTAGCAGCCAGGGGACGAATCAGCCCCAGCATTTT
>TRBV20-1|TRBJ2-1|NA|TRBD1
CSARGGQGYNEQFF
TGCAGTGCTAGAGGCGGACAGGGATACAATGAGCAGTTCTTC
>TRBV12-3/TRBV12-4|TRBJ2-7|NA|NA
CASSTRSNEQYF
TGTGCCAGCAGTACTAGGAGTAACGAGCAGTACTTC
>TRBV28|TRBJ2-1|few|NA
CASREEASQEFF
TGTGCCAGCAGAGAGGAAGCGTCCCAGGAGTTCTTC
>TRBV7-2|TRBJ2-4|NA|NA
CASSLVHLGVQYF
TGTGCCAGCAGCTTAGTGCACCTAGGAGTCCAGTACTTC
>TRBV20-1|TRBJ2-3|NA|TRBD2
CCARAAVAAGTADTQYF
TGCTGCGCTAGAGCAGCAGTGGCAGCGGGGACTGCAGATACGCAGTATTTT
>TRBV18|TRBJ2-7|once|NA
CASSPGGFEQYF
TGTGCCAGCTCACCAGGGGGATTTGAGCAGTACTTC
>TRBV27|TRBJ2-7|NA|NA
CASSARGSFYEQYF
TGTGCCAGCAGCGCTAGAGGCTCCTTCTACGAGCAGTACTTC
>TRBV20-1|TRBJ1-4|few|NA
CSARGGGDATEKLFF
TGCAGTGCTAGGGGGGGAGGGGACGCCACAGAAAAACTGTTTTTT
>TRBV20-1|TRBJ2-1|few|TRBD1
CSARALPGQGRVEQFF
TGCAGTGCTAGAGCCCTTCCGGGACAGGGTCGGGTTGAGCAGTTCTTC
>TRBV20-1|TRBJ2-4|few|NA
CSARATLKDIQYF
TGCAGTGCTAGAGCCACCCTCAAGGACATTCAGTACTTC
>TRBV6-4|TRBJ2-1|few|TRBD2
CASSGGDYHNEQFF
TGTGCCAGCAGTGGAGGGGACTACCACAATGAGCAGTTCTTC
>TRBV5-1|TRBJ2-7|NA|NA
CASSLAGGALTYEQYF
TGCGCCAGCAGCTTGGCCGGAGGGGCCCTAACCTACGAGCAGTACTTC
>TRBV14|TRBJ2-3|NA|TRBD1
CASSQDGRTGDSDTDTQYF
TGTGCCAGCAGCCAAGATGGCAGGACAGGGGATTCGGATACAGATACGCAGTATTTT
>TRBV5-6|TRBJ2-4|NA|NA
CASGRQILAKNIQYF
TGTGCCAGCGGAAGACAGATTCTAGCCAAAAACATTCAGTACTTC
>TRBV29-1|TRBJ1-2|many|NA
CSVDGGRRYGYTF
TGCAGCGTTGATGGGGGGCGTCGGTATGGCTACACCTTC
>TRBV9|TRBJ2-1|NA|NA
CASNSQGNSYNEQFF
TGTGCCAGCAACTCCCAGGGGAACTCCTACAATGAGCAGTTCTTC
>TRBV20-1|TRBJ2-1|NA|NA
CSARDRKLAANEQFF
TGCAGTGCTAGAGATCGCAAACTAGCCGCGAATGAGCAGTTCTTC
>TRBV6-5|TRBJ2-7|NA|NA
CASSYEVYSYEQYF
TGTGCCAGCAGTTACGAGGTCTACTCCTACGAGCAGTACTTC
>TRBV6-1|TRBJ1-1|NA|TRBD1
CASSHGTVTEAFF
TGTGCCAGCAGCCACGGGACAGTCACTGAAGCTTTCTTT
>TRBV20-1|TRBJ2-5|many|NA
CSRATGFQETQYF
TGCAGTCGGGCCACCGGGTTCCAAGAGACCCAGTACTTC
>TRBV20-1|TRBJ2-1|many|TRBD2
CSARDPSGSYNEQFF
TGCAGTGCTAGAGATCCTAGCGGGTCGTACAATGAGCAGTTCTTC
>TRBV5-5|TRBJ1-4|NA|TRBD1
CASSLIPPGQTNEKLFF
TGTGCCAGCAGCTTGATCCCACCGGGACAGACGAATGAAAAACTGTTTTTT
>TRBV28|TRBJ2-7|few|NA
CASSSLGGSGRYEQYF
TGTGCCAGCAGTAGCTTGGGGGGATCCGGGAGATACGAGCAGTACTTC
>TRBV7-8|TRBJ2-6|NA|NA
CASSLMGRGRSGANVLTF
TGTGCCAGCAGCTTAATGGGCAGAGGGAGGTCTGGGGCCAACGTCCTGACTTTC
>TRBV4-1|TRBJ1-1|NA|TRBD1
CASSTGTGKAEAFF
TGCGCCAGCAGCACGGGGACAGGGAAAGCTGAAGCTTTCTTT
>TRBV4-2|TRBJ2-2|few|NA
CASSPSPGAELFF
TGTGCCAGCAGCCCCAGTCCAGGTGCGGAGCTGTTTTTT
>TRBV12-3/TRBV12-4|TRBJ2-5|few|NA
CASSSNYPLKETQYF
TGTGCCAGCAGTAGCAATTACCCCCTTAAAGAGACCCAGTACTTC
>TRBV29-1|TRBJ2-5|few|NA
CSVETDQETQYF
TGCAGCGTTGAAACAGATCAAGAGACCCAGTACTTC
>TRBV24-1|TRBJ2-1|NA|NA
CATSDSFPSSYNEQFF
TGTGCCACCAGTGATTCTTTTCCCAGCTCCTACAATGAGCAGTTCTTC
>TRBV6-5|TRBJ2-7|NA|TRBD2
CANSSSVAGSEQYF
TGTGCCAACAGTTCCTCCGTAGCGGGGAGCGAGCAGTACTTC
>TRBV20-1|TRBJ2-1|few|NA
CSASSPWYNEQFF
TGCAGTGCTAGCAGTCCCTGGTACAATGAGCAGTTCTTC